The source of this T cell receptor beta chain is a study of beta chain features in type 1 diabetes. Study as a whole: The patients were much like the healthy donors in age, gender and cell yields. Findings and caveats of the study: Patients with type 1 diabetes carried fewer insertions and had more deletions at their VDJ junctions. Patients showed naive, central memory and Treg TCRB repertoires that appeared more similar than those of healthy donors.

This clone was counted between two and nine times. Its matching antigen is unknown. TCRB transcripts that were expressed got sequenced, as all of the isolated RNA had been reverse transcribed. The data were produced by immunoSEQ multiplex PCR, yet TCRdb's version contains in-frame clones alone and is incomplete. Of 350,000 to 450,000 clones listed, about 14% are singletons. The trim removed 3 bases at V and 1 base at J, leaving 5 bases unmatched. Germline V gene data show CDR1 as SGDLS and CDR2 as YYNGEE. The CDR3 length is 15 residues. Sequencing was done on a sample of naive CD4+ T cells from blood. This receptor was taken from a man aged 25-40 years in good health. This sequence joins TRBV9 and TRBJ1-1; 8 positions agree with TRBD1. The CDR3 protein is CASSAGQGANTEAFF. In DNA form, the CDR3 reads TGTGCCAGCAGCGCCGGACAGGGAGCGAACACTGAAGCTTTCTTT. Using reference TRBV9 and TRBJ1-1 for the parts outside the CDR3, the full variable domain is DSGVTQTPKHLITATGQRVTLRCSPRSGDLSVYWYQQSLDQGLQFLIQYYNGEERAKGNILERFSAQQFPDLHSELNLSSLELGDSALYFCASSAGQGANTEAFFGQGTRLTVV.